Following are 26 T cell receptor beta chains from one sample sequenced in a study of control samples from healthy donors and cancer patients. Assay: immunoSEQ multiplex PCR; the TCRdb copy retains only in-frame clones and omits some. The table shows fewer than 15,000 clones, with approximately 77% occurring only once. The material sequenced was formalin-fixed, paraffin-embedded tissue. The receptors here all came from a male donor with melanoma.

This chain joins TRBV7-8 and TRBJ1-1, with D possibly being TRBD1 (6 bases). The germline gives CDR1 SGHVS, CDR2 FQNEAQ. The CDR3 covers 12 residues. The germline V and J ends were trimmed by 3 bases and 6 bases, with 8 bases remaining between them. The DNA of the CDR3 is TGTGCCAGCAGCTTGCAGGGGTCTGAAGCTTTCTTT. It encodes CASSLQGSEAFF.

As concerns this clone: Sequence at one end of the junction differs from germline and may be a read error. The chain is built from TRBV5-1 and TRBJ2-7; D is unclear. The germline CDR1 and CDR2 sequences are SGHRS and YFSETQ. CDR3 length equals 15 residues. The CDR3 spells CVSSLNKGSSYEQYF. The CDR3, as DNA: TGCGTCAGCAGCTTGAATAAGGGCAGCTCCTACGAGCAGTACTTC.

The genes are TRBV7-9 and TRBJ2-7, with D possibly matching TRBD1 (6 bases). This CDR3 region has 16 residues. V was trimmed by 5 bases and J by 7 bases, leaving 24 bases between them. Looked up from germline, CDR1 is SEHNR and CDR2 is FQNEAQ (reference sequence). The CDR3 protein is CASSPLSRGGWGEQYF. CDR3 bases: TGTGCCAGCAGCCCCCTTAGTAGAGGGGGATGGGGAGAGCAGTACTTC.

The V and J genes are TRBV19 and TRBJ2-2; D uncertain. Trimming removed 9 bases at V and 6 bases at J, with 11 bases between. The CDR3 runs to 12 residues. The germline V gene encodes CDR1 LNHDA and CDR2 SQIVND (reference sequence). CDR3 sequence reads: CASRTRPGELFF. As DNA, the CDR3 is TGTGCCAGCCGGACGAGACCCGGGGAGCTGTTTTTT. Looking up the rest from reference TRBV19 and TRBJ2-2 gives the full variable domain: DGGITQSPKYLFRKEGQNVTLSCEQNLNHDAMYWYRQDPGQGLRLIYYSQIVNDFQKGDIAEGYSVSREKKESFPLTVTSAQKNPTAFYLCASRTRPGELFFGEGSRLTVL.

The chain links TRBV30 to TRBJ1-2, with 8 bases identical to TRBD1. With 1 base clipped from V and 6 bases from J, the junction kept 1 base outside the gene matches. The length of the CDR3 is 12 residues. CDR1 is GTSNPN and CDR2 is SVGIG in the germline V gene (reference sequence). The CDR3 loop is CAWSGTGHGYTF. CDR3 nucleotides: TGTGCCTGGAGTGGGACAGGGCATGGCTACACCTTC.

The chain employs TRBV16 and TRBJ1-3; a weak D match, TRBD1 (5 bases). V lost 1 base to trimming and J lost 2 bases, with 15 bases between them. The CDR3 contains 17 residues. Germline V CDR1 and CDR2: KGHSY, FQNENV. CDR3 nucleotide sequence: TGTGCCAGCAGCCAATATCCCCGGCGGGGCCCTGGAAACACCATATATTTT. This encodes CASSQYPRRGPGNTIYF.

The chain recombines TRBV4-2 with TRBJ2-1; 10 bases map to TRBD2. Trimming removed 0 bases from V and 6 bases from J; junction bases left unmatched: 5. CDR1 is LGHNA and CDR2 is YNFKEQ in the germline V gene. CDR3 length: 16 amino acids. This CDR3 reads CASSQEGQRGGNEQFF. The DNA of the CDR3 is TGTGCCAGCAGCCAAGAAGGCCAGCGGGGGGGCAATGAGCAGTTCTTC.

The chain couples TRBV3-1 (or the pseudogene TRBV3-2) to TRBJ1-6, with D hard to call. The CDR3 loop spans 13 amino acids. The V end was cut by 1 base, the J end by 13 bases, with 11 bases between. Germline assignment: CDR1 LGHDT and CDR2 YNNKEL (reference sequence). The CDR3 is CASSQGSNRPLHF. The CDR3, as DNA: TGTGCCAGCAGCCAAGGATCGAATAGGCCCCTCCACTTT.

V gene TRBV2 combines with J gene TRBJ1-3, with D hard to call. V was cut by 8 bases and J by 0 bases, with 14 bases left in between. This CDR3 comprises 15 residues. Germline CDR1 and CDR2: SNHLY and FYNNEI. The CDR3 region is CASSRRLSSGNTIYF. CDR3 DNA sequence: TGTGCCAGCTCAAGGCGGCTAAGCTCTGGAAACACCATATATTTT.

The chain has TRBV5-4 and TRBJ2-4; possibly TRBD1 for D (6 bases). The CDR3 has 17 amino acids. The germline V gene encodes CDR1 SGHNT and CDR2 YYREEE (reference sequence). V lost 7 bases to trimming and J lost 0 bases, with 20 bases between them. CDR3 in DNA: TGTGCCAGCTCCCTTGGGGGCCTTAATCTAGCCAAAAACATTCAGTACTTC. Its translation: CASSLGGLNLAKNIQYF. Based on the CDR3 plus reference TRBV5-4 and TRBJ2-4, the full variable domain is ETGVTQSPTHLIKTRGQQVTLRCSSQSGHNTVSWYQQALGQGPQFIFQYYREEENGRGNFPPRFSGLQFPNYSSELNVNALELDDSALYLCASSLGGLNLAKNIQYFGAGTRLSVL.

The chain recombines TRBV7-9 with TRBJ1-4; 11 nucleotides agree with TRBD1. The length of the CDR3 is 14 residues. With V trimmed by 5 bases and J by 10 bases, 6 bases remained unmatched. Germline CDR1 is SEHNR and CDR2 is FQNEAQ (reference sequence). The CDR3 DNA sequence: TGTGCCAGCAGCCGTGGACAGGGGGCCGGAAAACTGTTTTTT. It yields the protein CASSRGQGAGKLFF.

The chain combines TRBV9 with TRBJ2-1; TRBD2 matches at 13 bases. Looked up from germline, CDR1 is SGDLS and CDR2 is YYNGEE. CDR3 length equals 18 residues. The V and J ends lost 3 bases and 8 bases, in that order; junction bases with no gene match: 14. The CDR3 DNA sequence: TGTGCCAGCAGCGCGTGGACTAGCGGGGGACAGTTCAGCGATGAGCAGTTCTTC. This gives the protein CASSAWTSGGQFSDEQFF. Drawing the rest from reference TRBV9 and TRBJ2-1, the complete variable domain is DSGVTQTPKHLITATGQRVTLRCSPRSGDLSVYWYQQSLDQGLQFLIQYYNGEERAKGNILERFSAQQFPDLHSELNLSSLELGDSALYFCASSAWTSGGQFSDEQFFGPGTRLTVL.

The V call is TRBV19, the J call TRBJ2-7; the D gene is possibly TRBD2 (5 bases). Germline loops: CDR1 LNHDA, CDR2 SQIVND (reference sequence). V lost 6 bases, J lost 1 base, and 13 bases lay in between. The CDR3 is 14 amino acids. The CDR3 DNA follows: TGTGCCAGTAGAACTTCCCCGGGGTCCTACGAGCAGTACTTC. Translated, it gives CASRTSPGSYEQYF.

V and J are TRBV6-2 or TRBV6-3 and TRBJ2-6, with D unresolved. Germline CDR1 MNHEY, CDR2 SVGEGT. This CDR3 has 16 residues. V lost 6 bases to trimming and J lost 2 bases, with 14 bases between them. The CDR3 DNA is TGTGCCAGCAGCCGACAAGGACCTACTGGGGCCAACGTCCTGACTTTC. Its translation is CASSRQGPTGANVLTF.

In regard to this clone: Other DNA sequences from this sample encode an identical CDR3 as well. Written as DNA, the CDR3 is TGTGCCAGCACTGGGACAGTCTATGGCTACACCTTC. It is translated as CASTGTVYGYTF. The chain links TRBV28 to TRBJ1-2; TRBD1 agrees at 7 bases. The ends lost 7 bases at V and 4 bases at J; junction bases unmatched: 3. This CDR3 has 12 residues. Germline lookup yields CDR1 MDHEN and CDR2 SYDVKM.

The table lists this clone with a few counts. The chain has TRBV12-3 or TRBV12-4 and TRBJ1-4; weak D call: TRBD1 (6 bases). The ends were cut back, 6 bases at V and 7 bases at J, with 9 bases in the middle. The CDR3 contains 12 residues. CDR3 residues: CASRGAGEKLFF. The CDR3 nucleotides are TGTGCCAGCAGGGGGGCGGGTGAAAAACTGTTTTTT.

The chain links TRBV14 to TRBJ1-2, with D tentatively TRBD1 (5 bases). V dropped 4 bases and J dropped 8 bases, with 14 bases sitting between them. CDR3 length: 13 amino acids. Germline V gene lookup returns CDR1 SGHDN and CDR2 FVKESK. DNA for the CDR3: TGTGCCAGCAGCCCCGGATCTCAGGGAGGCTACACCTTC. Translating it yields CASSPGSQGGYTF. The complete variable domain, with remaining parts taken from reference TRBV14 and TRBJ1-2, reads EAGVTQFPSHSVIEKGQTVTLRCDPISGHDNLYWYRRVMGKEIKFLLHFVKESKQDESGMPNNRFLAERTGGTYSTLKVQPAELEDSGVYFCASSPGSQGGYTFGSGTRLTVV.

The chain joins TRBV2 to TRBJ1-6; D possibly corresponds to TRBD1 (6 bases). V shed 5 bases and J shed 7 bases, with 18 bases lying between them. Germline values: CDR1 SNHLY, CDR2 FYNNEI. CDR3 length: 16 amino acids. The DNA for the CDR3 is TGTGCCAGCAGTCTCCCCGGGGCAGGACAGAATTCACCCCTCCACTTT. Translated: CASSLPGAGQNSPLHF.

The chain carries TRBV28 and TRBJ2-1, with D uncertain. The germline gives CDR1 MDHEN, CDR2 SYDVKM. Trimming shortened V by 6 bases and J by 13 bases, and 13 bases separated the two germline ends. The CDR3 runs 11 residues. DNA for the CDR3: TGTGCCAGCAGCGATCTGAGAGAACAGTTCTTC. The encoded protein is CASSDLREQFF.

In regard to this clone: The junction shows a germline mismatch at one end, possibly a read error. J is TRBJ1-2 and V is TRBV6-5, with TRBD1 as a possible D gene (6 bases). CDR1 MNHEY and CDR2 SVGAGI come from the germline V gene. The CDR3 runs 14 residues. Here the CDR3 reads CASRRTVANYGYTF. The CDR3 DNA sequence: TGTGCCAGCAGAAGGACAGTCGCTAACTATGGCTACACCTTT.

The CDR3 DNA follows: TGTGCCAGCAGCTCCGATGACCCAGGGGTAAGGGCTTACAATGAGCAGTTCTTC. Its protein is CASSSDDPGVRAYNEQFF. The gene calls are TRBV7-9 and TRBJ2-1; TRBD1 might be the D (6 bases). The CDR3 has 18 amino acids. The germline V gene encodes CDR1 SEHNR and CDR2 FQNEAQ (reference sequence). V lost 4 bases, J lost 4 bases, and 23 bases lay in between.

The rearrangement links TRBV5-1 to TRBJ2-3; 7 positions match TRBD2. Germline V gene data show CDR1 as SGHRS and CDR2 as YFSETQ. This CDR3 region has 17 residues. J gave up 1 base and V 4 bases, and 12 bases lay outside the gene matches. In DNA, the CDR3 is TGCGCCAGCAGCACGGGCCCCTCTAGCGGACGCACAGATACGCAGTATTTT. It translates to CASSTGPSSGRTDTQYF.

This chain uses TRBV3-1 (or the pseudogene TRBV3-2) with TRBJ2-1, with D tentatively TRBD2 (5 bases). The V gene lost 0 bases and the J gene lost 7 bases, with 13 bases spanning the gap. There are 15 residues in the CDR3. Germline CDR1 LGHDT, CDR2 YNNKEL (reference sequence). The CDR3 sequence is CASSQECSRRNEQFF. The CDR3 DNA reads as TGTGCCAGCAGCCAAGAATGTAGCAGGAGGAATGAGCAGTTCTTC.

CDR3 nucleotides: TGTGCCAGCAGTTACGGTACTAATCAGCCCCAGCATTTT. Protein sequence: CASSYGTNQPQHF. The rearrangement links TRBV27 to TRBJ1-5; D is undetermined. Trimming removed 4 bases at V and 4 bases at J, with 8 bases between. The CDR3 is 13 amino acids. Germline loops: CDR1 MNHEY, CDR2 SMNVEV (reference sequence).

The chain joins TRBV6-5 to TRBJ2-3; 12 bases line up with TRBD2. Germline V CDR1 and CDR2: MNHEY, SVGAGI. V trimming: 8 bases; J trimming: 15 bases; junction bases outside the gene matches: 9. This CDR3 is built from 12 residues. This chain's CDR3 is CASEDLAGGRYF. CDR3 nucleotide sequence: TGTGCCAGCGAGGACCTAGCGGGGGGGCGATATTTT.

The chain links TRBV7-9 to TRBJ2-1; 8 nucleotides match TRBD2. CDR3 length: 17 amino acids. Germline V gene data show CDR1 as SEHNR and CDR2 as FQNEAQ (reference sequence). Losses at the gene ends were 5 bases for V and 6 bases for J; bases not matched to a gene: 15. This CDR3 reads CASSPRPGTRGFNEQFF. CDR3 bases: TGTGCCAGCAGCCCCAGACCCGGGACTAGGGGATTCAATGAGCAGTTCTTC.